This T cell receptor beta chain came from a study of PD-1 blockade in classical Hodgkin lymphoma. This clone was counted between two and nine times. Its target is not known. This CDR3 has 13 residues. Looked up from germline, CDR1 is SEHNR and CDR2 is FQNEAQ (reference sequence). The ends were cut back, 8 bases at V and 3 bases at J, with 14 bases in the middle. Time point: cycle 4 day 1 (C4D1), after around six weeks of nivolumab. Relapses following autologous stem cell transplantation were seen in all patients, with brentuximab vedotin exposure varying. Thawed PBMCs underwent magnetic negative selection to obtain purified CD8+ T cells. Under best response, outcomes were complete response, partial response or progressive disease. Study-level findings and limits: Still unresolved is the cause of the repertoire differences, which may be disease activity or prior therapy.

The protocol was immunoSEQ multiplex PCR, while the TCRdb copy is restricted to in-frame clones and leaves out a portion. The sample holds fewer than 10,000 clones, about four fifths seen once. The chain is built from TRBV7-9 and TRBJ2-7; D is tentatively TRBD1 or TRBD2 (5 bases each). The sequence was collected from a human donor with classical Hodgkin lymphoma. Material: CD8+ T cells from blood, obtained before the fourth cycle of nivolumab. CDR3 DNA sequence: TGTGCCAGCGGGGGAATCGTCATCTACGAGCAGTACTTC. Protein product: CASGGIVIYEQYF. The full variable domain, in which reference TRBV7-9 and TRBJ2-7 provide the parts outside the CDR3, is DTGVSQNPRHKITKRGQNVTFRCDPISEHNRLYWYRQTLGQGPEFLTYFQNEAQLEKSRLLSDRFSAERPKGSFSTLEIQRTEQGDSAMYLCASGGIVIYEQYFGPGTRLTVT.